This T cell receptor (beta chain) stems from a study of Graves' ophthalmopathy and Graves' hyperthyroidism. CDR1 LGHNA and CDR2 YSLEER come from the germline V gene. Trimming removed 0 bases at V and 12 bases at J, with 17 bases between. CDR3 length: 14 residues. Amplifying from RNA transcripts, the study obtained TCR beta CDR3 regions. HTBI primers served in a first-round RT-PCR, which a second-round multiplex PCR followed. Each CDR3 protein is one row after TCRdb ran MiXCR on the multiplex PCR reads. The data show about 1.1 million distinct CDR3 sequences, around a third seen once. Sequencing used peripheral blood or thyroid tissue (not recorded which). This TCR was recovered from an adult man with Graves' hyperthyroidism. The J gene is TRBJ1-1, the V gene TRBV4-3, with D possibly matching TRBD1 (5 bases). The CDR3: CASSQERDLRTTFF. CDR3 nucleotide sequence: TGCGCCAGCAGCCAAGAACGGGACCTTCGAACTACTTTCTTT.